Below, 11 T cell receptor beta chains from the same sample are listed, as sequenced in a study of T cells in Graves' hyperthyroidism and ophthalmopathy. The CDR3 regions of TCR beta were amplified from RNA transcripts. TCR CDR3 underwent first-round RT-PCR with the HTBI primer set. TCRdb reanalysed the multiplex PCR reads using MiXCR and keeps one entry per CDR3 protein. Among fewer than 900,000 distinct CDR3 sequences listed, under 20% were seen once. Source material: blood. The receptors were sampled from a woman between 50 and 59 years old with Graves' hyperthyroidism that later progressed to Graves' ophthalmopathy.

The V call is TRBV15, the J call TRBJ1-6, with a possible D match to TRBD1 (5 bases). Per germline, CDR1 LNHNV and CDR2 YYDKDF (reference sequence). The CDR3 has 14 amino acids. The germline V and J ends were trimmed by 8 bases and 8 bases, with 16 bases remaining between them. The CDR3 bases are TGTGCCACCGATCCGGGACTCTCCGATTCACCCCTCCACTTT. Amino acids: CATDPGLSDSPLHF.

The rearrangement joins TRBV6-1 to TRBJ2-7; 8 positions match TRBD2. The CDR3 covers 16 residues. The germline V gene encodes CDR1 MNHNS and CDR2 SASEGT. V lost 0 bases to trimming and J lost 3 bases; unmatched junction nucleotides: 7. The CDR3 protein is CASSEAEREPNYEQYF. CDR3 sequence (DNA): TGTGCCAGCAGTGAAGCGGAGCGGGAGCCCAACTACGAGCAGTACTTC.

The chain recombines TRBV29-1 with TRBJ2-7; the match to TRBD1 covers 8 bases. V gave up 5 bases and J gave up 5 bases; unmatched junction bases: 8. The length of the CDR3 is 13 residues. Per germline, CDR1 SQVTM and CDR2 ANQGSEA. CDR3 sequence reads: CSVRRQGNHEQYF. The CDR3, as DNA: TGCAGCGTTAGGCGACAGGGGAACCACGAGCAGTACTTC.

V gene TRBV7-9 combines with J gene TRBJ2-5; TRBD1 agrees at 8 bases. This CDR3 comprises 14 residues. J gave up 2 bases and V 5 bases, and 4 bases lay outside the gene matches. CDR1 and CDR2 (germline): SEHNR, FQNEAQ (reference sequence). CDR3 bases: TGTGCCAGCAGCCTGAACAGGGGGCAAGAGACCCAGTACTTC. Its protein product is CASSLNRGQETQYF.

The chain carries TRBV28 and TRBJ2-1; a possible D gene is TRBD1 (6 bases). This CDR3 has 14 residues. V lost 3 bases and J lost 4, with 10 bases in between. In germline, CDR1 is MDHEN, CDR2 SYDVKM. CDR3 amino acids: CASSLWGLYNEQFF. The CDR3 bases are TGTGCCAGCAGTTTGTGGGGGCTTTACAATGAGCAGTTCTTC.

The chain joins TRBV5-1 to TRBJ2-7; TRBD1 matches 8 bases. Unmatched junction bases numbered 10, after V lost 6 bases and J lost 5 bases. The CDR3 extends over 14 amino acids. The germline V gene has CDR1 SGHRS and CDR2 YFSETQ. CDR3 residues: CASTQPTGAHEQYF. The CDR3 coding sequence is TGCGCCAGCACCCAACCGACAGGGGCCCACGAGCAGTACTTC.

This clonotype was counted between two and nine times. The rearrangement links TRBV5-6 to TRBJ1-2, with a weak D call TRBD1 (5 bases). Trimming shortened V by 0 bases and J by 1 base, and 19 bases separated the two germline ends. From germline, CDR1 is SGHDT and CDR2 YYEEEE. The length of the CDR3 is 18 residues. The CDR3 coding sequence is TGTGCCAGCAGCTTGGAAGGTATCGTGAGGACATTTAACTATGGCTACACCTTC. Encoded protein: CASSLEGIVRTFNYGYTF.

This clonotype was picked up a small number of times. This rearrangement joins TRBV12-3 or TRBV12-4 to TRBJ1-3; D unclear. Trimming took off 3 bases at V and 7 bases at J, with 13 bases between the two ends. The CDR3 is 14 amino acids. The CDR3, as DNA: TGTGCCAGCAGTTTTTCCGGGGTGGGGAACACCATATATTTT. As protein: CASSFSGVGNTIYF.

This clonotype was recorded many times. The rearrangement joins TRBV20-1 to TRBJ2-3, with a possible D match to TRBD1 (6 bases). Germline loops: CDR1 DFQATT, CDR2 SNEGSKA (reference sequence). The germline V and J ends were trimmed by 3 bases and 0 bases, with 13 bases remaining between them. This CDR3 has 15 amino acids. Here the CDR3 reads CSARVGGRSTDTQYF. The CDR3 DNA sequence: TGCAGTGCTAGGGTAGGGGGACGAAGCACAGATACGCAGTATTTT.

This clonotype has only a few counts. The chain has TRBV9 and TRBJ1-4, with D maybe TRBD1 (5 bases). CDR1 and CDR2 (germline): SGDLS, YYNGEE. This CDR3 has 15 residues. Trimming pared 3 bases from V and 5 bases from J, leaving 14 bases between. CDR3 region: CASSAEGLGNEKLFF. The CDR3 nucleotides read TGTGCCAGCAGCGCCGAGGGGCTGGGGAATGAAAAACTGTTTTTT.

About this clonotype itself: Mismatch with germline at one junction end may stem from a read error. The CDR3 bases are TGCAGTGCCAGAGGGACCCAATTTGGGACCCAGTACTTC. It is translated as CSARGTQFGTQYF. The chain uses TRBV20-1 and TRBJ2-5; the D gene could be TRBD1 or TRBD2 (5 bases each). The germline V gene has CDR1 DFQATT and CDR2 SNEGSKA (reference sequence). This CDR3 region has 13 residues.